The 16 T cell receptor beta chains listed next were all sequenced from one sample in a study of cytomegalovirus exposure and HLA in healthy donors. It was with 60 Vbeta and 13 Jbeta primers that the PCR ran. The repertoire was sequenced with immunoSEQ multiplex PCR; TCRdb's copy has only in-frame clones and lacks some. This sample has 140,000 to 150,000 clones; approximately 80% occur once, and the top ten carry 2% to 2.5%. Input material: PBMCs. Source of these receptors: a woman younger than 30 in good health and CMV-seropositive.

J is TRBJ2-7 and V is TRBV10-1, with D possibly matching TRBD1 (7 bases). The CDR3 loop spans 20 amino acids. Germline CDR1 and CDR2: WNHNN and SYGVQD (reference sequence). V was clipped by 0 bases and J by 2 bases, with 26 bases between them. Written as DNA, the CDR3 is TGCGCCAGCAGTGAGTCCTTGGGGGACAGCAGGACCAGGGAGGCCTACGAGCAGTACTTC. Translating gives CASSESLGDSRTREAYEQYF.

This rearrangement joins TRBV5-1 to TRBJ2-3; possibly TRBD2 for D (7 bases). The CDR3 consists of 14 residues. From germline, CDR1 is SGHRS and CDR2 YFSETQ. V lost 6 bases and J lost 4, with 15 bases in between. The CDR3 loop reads CASTPRGGADTQYF. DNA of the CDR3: TGCGCCAGCACCCCTAGGGGGGGCGCAGATACGCAGTATTTT.

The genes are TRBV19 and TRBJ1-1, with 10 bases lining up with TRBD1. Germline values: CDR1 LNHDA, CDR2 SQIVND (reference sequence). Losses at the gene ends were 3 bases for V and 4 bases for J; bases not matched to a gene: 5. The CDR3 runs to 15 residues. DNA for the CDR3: TGTGCCAGTAGTATCCGGGACAGGGGTCCCACTGAAGCTTTCTTT. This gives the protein CASSIRDRGPTEAFF.

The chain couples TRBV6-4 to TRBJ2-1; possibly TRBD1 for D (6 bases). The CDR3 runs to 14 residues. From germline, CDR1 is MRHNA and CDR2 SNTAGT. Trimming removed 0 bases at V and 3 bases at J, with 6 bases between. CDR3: CASSDSGGYNEQFF. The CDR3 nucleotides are TGTGCCAGCAGTGACTCAGGGGGCTACAATGAGCAGTTCTTC.

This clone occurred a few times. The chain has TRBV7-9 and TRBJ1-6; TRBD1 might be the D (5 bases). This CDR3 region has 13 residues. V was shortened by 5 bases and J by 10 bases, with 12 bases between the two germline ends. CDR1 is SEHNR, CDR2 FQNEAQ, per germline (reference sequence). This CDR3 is CASSPAWGSPLHF. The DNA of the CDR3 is TGTGCCAGCAGCCCGGCATGGGGCTCACCCCTCCACTTT.

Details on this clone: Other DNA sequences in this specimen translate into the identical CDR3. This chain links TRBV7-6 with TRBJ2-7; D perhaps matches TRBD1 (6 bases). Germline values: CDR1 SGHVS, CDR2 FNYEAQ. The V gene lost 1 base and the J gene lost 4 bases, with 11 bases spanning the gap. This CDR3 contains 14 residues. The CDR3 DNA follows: TGTGCCAGCAGCTTAGAACAGGGCTTGTACGAGCAGTACTTC. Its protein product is CASSLEQGLYEQYF. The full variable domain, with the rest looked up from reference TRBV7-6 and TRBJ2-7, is GAGVSQSPRYKVTKRGQDVALRCDPISGHVSLYWYRQALGQGPEFLTYFNYEAQQDKSGLPNDRFSAERPEGSISTLTIQRTEQRDSAMYRCASSLEQGLYEQYFGPGTRLTVT.

In nucleotides, the CDR3 is TGCGCCAGCAGCCAACTGCCGGGACAGGGGGCCAATGAGCAGTTCTTC. It is translated as CASSQLPGQGANEQFF. The chain is built from TRBV4-1 and TRBJ2-1; 12 positions match TRBD1. The germline V gene encodes CDR1 MGHRA and CDR2 YSYEKL. After removal of 2 bases from V and 6 bases from J, the junction contained 5 bases not matched to a gene. The CDR3 length is 16 residues.

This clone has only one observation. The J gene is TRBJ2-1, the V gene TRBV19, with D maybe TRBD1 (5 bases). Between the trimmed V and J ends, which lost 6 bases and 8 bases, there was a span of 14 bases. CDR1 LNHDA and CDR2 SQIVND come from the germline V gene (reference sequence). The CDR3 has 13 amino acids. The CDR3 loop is CASRSPGLDEQFF. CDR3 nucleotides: TGTGCCAGTAGAAGCCCAGGGCTGGATGAGCAGTTCTTC.

This CDR3 reads CASSPIQGNTEAFF. The DNA for the CDR3 is TGCGCCAGCAGCCCTATCCAGGGGAACACTGAAGCTTTCTTT. The chain carries TRBV4-1 and TRBJ1-1, with TRBD1 as a possible D gene (5 bases). Germline CDR1 reads MGHRA; CDR2 reads YSYEKL. This CDR3 spans 14 amino acids. V was cut by 4 bases and J by 1 base, with 10 bases left in between.

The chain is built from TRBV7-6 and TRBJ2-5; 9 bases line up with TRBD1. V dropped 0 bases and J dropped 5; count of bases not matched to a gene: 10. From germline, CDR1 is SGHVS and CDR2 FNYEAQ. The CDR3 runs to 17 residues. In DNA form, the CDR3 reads TGTGCCAGCAGCTTAGCGACAGGGGGGAGCCTGCGGGAGACCCAGTACTTC. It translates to CASSLATGGSLRETQYF.

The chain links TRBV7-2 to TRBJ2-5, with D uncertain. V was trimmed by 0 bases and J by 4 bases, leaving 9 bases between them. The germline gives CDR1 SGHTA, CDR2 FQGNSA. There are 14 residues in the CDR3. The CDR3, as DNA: TGTGCCAGCAGCTTAGCGCGGAGTTCAGAGACCCAGTACTTC. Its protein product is CASSLARSSETQYF.

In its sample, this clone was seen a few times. As DNA, the CDR3 is TGTGCCAGCAGCGTCGGATGGACAGGGGATAGCAATCAGCCCCAGCATTTT. Translated: CASSVGWTGDSNQPQHF. The chain has TRBV5-5 and TRBJ1-5; 9 bases agree with TRBD1. This CDR3 has 17 amino acids. The ends lost 4 bases at V and 0 bases at J; junction bases unmatched: 8. Per the germline V gene, CDR1 is SGHKS and CDR2 is YYEKEE (reference sequence). The complete variable domain, with remaining parts taken from reference TRBV5-5 and TRBJ1-5, reads DAGVTQSPTHLIKTRGQQVTLRCSPISGHKSVSWYQQVLGQGPQFIFQYYEKEERGRGNFPDRFSARQFPNYSSELNVNALLLGDSALYLCASSVGWTGDSNQPQHFGDGTRLSIL.

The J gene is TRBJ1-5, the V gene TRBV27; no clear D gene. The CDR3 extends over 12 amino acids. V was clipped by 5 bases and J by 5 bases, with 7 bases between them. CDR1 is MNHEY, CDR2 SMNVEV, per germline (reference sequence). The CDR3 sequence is CASSIGDQPQHF. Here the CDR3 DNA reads TGTGCCAGCAGTATCGGGGATCAGCCCCAGCATTTT.

The CDR3 region is CASNPGGNTGELFF. The CDR3 region has the DNA TGTGCCAGCAACCCAGGGGGGAACACCGGGGAGCTGTTTTTT. The rearrangement uses TRBV5-4 and TRBJ2-2, with 7 bases matching TRBD1. This CDR3 is built from 14 residues. Trimming took 6 bases from V and 1 from J; bases not matched to a gene: 3. The V gene's germline CDR1 is SGHNT and CDR2 YYREEE (reference sequence).

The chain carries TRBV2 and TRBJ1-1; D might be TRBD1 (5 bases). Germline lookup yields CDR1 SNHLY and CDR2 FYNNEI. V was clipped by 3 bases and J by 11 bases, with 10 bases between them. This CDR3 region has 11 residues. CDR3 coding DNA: TGTGCCAGCAGTGAGAAGGGGAATGCTTTCTTT. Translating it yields CASSEKGNAFF.

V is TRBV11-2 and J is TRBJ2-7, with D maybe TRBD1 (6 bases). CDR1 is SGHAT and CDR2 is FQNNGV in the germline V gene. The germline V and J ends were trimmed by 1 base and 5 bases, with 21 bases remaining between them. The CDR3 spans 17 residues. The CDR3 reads CASSLGDMSPTTDEQYF. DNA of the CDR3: TGTGCCAGCAGCTTAGGGGACATGTCCCCCACTACGGACGAGCAGTACTTC.